The 18 T cell receptor beta chains presented below share a single source sample, sequenced in a study of human T cells and chemical hapten exposure. MiXCR was run by TCRdb on the RACE reads, yielding one entry per CDR3 protein. The sample contains 130,000 or so distinct CDR3 sequences, about 9.4% of which appear only once. Time point noted: healthy volunteer bleed at 2 weeks. Unfractionated whole blood yielded total RNA. Sequencing was performed on whole blood. The receptors were sampled from a male donor in good health. Some clones in this sample may be carry-over from other donors' samples.

The chain is built from TRBV27 and TRBJ2-1; D tentatively fits TRBD1 or TRBD2 (5 bases each). The CDR3 is made up of 14 amino acids. Germline V lookup: CDR1 MNHEY, CDR2 SMNVEV (reference sequence). The V and J ends lost 2 bases and 12 bases respectively, with 17 bases between them. CDR3 DNA sequence: TGTGCCAGCAGTTTAAGATCAGAGGGGAAAGTGCAGTTCTTC. It translates to CASSLRSEGKVQFF.

This clonotype has just a few counts. The chain recombines TRBV6-5 with TRBJ1-4, with a weak D call TRBD1 (5 bases). V lost 6 bases, J lost 7 bases, and 18 bases lay in between. The CDR3 runs to 15 residues. Germline V gene sequence: CDR1 MNHEY, CDR2 SVGAGI. The CDR3 region is CASRHLGGSVEKLFF. CDR3 nucleotides: TGTGCCAGCAGGCACCTCGGGGGATCGGTTGAAAAACTGTTTTTT.

CDR3 sequence (DNA): TGTGCCAGCAGTTCGGTTCGGCACGGCACCTACGAGCAGTACTTC. This codes for CASSSVRHGTYEQYF. The chain uses TRBV28 and TRBJ2-7; D is unclear. V was trimmed by 4 bases and J by 2 bases, leaving 15 bases between them. CDR3 length: 15 amino acids. Germline V lookup: CDR1 MDHEN, CDR2 SYDVKM.

The CDR3 nucleotides are TGTGCCAGCAGCGTACAGGCGAGCTCCTACGAGCAGTACTTC. This codes for CASSVQASSYEQYF. The chain is built from TRBV9 and TRBJ2-7; no definite D call. Looked up from germline, CDR1 is SGDLS and CDR2 is YYNGEE. The CDR3 covers 14 residues. Trimming took 1 base from V and 0 from J, leaving 8 bases between them.

This clonotype was detected ten times or more. The gene calls are TRBV2 and TRBJ2-5, with D possibly matching TRBD2 (5 bases). Germline-derived CDR1 and CDR2 are SNHLY and FYNNEI. The CDR3 totals 14 residues. V gave up 3 bases and J gave up 3 bases, with 11 bases separating them. CDR3 DNA: TGTGCCAGCAGTGAGTTGACGGAGGAAGAGACCCAGTACTTC. As protein: CASSELTEEETQYF.

The chain links TRBV7-2 to TRBJ2-2; tentatively, D is TRBD2 (6 bases). The CDR3 runs to 13 residues. Trimming removed 3 bases from V and 7 bases from J, with 9 bases in between. Germline V lookup: CDR1 SGHTA, CDR2 FQGNSA. The CDR3 DNA is TGTGCCAGCAGCTTGGGGACTTTCGGGGAGCTGTTTTTT. Protein product: CASSLGTFGELFF.

This clonotype turned up a few times. V gene TRBV21-1 combines with J gene TRBJ2-5; TRBD1, as called in the table, went unchecked against the DNA. TRBV21-1 is a pseudogene segment. The CDR3 has 15 residues. CDR3 DNA: TGTGCCAGCAGCAATGAGGGGGTCAGGGACGAGACCCAGTACTTC. Translating gives CASSNEGVRDETQYF.

This clonotype was observed a few times. The chain employs TRBV29-1 and TRBJ1-1; D is uncertain. This CDR3 is built from 11 residues. V lost 4 bases to trimming and J lost 1 base, with 4 bases between them. Per germline, CDR1 SQVTM and CDR2 ANQGSEA. CDR3 protein: CSVVGNTEAFF. DNA for the CDR3: TGCAGCGTTGTAGGGAACACTGAAGCTTTCTTT. Full variable domain (remainder filled in from reference TRBV29-1 and TRBJ1-1): SAVISQKPSRDICQRGTSLTIQCQVDSQVTMMFWYRQQPGQSLTLIATANQGSEATYESGFVIDKFPISRPNLTFSTLTVSNMSPEDSSIYLCSVVGNTEAFFGQGTRLTVV.

This clonotype occurred a few times. The chain joins TRBV28 to TRBJ2-7, with 8 bases lining up with TRBD2. The V gene end was trimmed by 4 bases and the J gene end by 6 bases; junction bases not matched to a gene: 11. The CDR3 spans 15 residues. The germline V gene has CDR1 MDHEN and CDR2 SYDVKM. CDR3 in DNA: TGTGCCAGCAGTTCAGAGAGGACTAGCATTTCCGAGCAGTACTTC. It yields the protein CASSSERTSISEQYF.

The chain joins TRBV12-3 or TRBV12-4 to TRBJ2-1; TRBD2 agrees at 8 bases. This CDR3 spans 17 amino acids. After removal of 1 base from V and 4 bases from J, the junction contained 9 bases not matched to a gene. CDR3 protein: CASSLDPHGRGYNEQFF. The CDR3 DNA follows: TGTGCCAGCAGTTTAGACCCCCACGGGAGGGGTTACAATGAGCAGTTCTTC.

This clonotype was seen repeatedly, ten times or more. This chain links TRBV20-1 with TRBJ2-2; D remains ambiguous. The CDR3 has 15 residues. Germline loops: CDR1 DFQATT, CDR2 SNEGSKA (reference sequence). V gave up 6 bases and J gave up 0 bases, with 14 bases separating them. The CDR3 spells CSAYDSRANTGELFF. The CDR3 DNA follows: TGCAGTGCCTATGATAGCCGGGCGAACACCGGGGAGCTGTTTTTT.

This clonotype was counted ten times or more. The chain uses TRBV7-9 and TRBJ2-2, with 10 bases that match TRBD1. Per germline, CDR1 SEHNR and CDR2 FQNEAQ (reference sequence). This CDR3 is built from 17 residues. The J segment lost 6 bases and the V segment lost 2 bases, leaving 9 bases of the junction unmatched. The CDR3, as DNA: TGTGCCAGCAGCTTATTCGGGACAGGGGATGGTTCCGGGGAGCTGTTTTTT. It specifies CASSLFGTGDGSGELFF.

This clonotype was observed at least ten times. The chain links TRBV28 to TRBJ2-5; 10 nucleotides match TRBD2. The V gene end was trimmed by 6 bases and the J gene end by 8 bases; junction bases not matched to a gene: 12. The germline V gene encodes CDR1 MDHEN and CDR2 SYDVKM. This CDR3 has 15 amino acids. The CDR3 DNA is TGTGCCAGCAGCACCCTAGCGGGGGTCACCGGTACCCAGTACTTC. This sequence encodes CASSTLAGVTGTQYF.

The gene calls are TRBV12-5 and TRBJ2-7; 10 nucleotides agree with TRBD2. The germline V gene has CDR1 LGHNT and CDR2 FRNRAP. Trimming cost V 6 bases and J 0 bases; bases outside gene matches: 8. The CDR3 has 16 residues. This CDR3 reads CASGRPTSGPSYEQYF. The CDR3 bases are TGTGCTAGTGGCCGTCCGACTAGCGGGCCCTCCTACGAGCAGTACTTC.

In its sample, this clonotype was seen many times. The J gene is TRBJ2-5, the V gene TRBV7-9; 12 bases fit TRBD1. CDR3 length: 18 residues. V shed 1 base and J 3 bases; nucleotides not matched to a gene: 9. The germline gives CDR1 SEHNR, CDR2 FQNEAQ (reference sequence). The CDR3 is CASSLGVTGTGGEETQYF. As DNA, the CDR3 is TGTGCCAGCAGCTTAGGAGTAACCGGGACAGGGGGCGAAGAGACCCAGTACTTC.

This clonotype came up a few times. V and J are TRBV18 and TRBJ1-1, with D perhaps matching TRBD1 (6 bases). This CDR3 has 17 residues. V lost 3 bases to trimming and J lost 0 bases, with 17 bases between them. Germline CDR1 is KGHSH and CDR2 is LQKENI. The DNA of the CDR3 is TGTGCCAGCTCACCCTATTTAGGACAGTCCATGAACACTGAAGCTTTCTTT. Residues: CASSPYLGQSMNTEAFF.

This clonotype was counted between two and nine times. V is TRBV7-2 and J is TRBJ2-7, with 8 bases lining up with TRBD1. The CDR3 contains 13 residues. Germline V gives CDR1 SGHTA, CDR2 FQGNSA. V was pared by 5 bases and J by 4 bases, with 4 bases of the junction left unmatched. The CDR3 DNA follows: TGTGCCAGCAGCCCGTGGACAGGGTACGAGCAGTACTTC. Its translation is CASSPWTGYEQYF.

This clonotype was seen a handful of times. This chain links TRBV19 with TRBJ2-3; TRBD2 matches at 8 bases. Germline CDR1 is LNHDA and CDR2 is SQIVND (reference sequence). The CDR3 consists of 13 residues. Trimming took 7 bases from V and 4 from J; bases not matched to a gene: 4. Here the CDR3 DNA reads TGTGCCAGTAAGCTCGGGGGGGCAGATACGCAGTATTTT. Amino acids: CASKLGGADTQYF. Full variable domain (outside the CDR3, taken from reference TRBV19 and TRBJ2-3): DGGITQSPKYLFRKEGQNVTLSCEQNLNHDAMYWYRQDPGQGLRLIYYSQIVNDFQKGDIAEGYSVSREKKESFPLTVTSAQKNPTAFYLCASKLGGADTQYFGPGTRLTVL.